These T cell receptor beta chains were read from a single sample in a study of blood T cell repertoires in COVID-19. This table comes from immunoSEQ multiplex PCR, and its TCRdb copy is limited to in-frame clones, with some not included. Found here are around 56,000 clones, around 87% of them singletons; the top ten hold 5.5% to 8.5%. The sequenced sample was peripheral blood. These receptors were obtained from a man aged 55-75 years with active or convalescent COVID-19. CDR3s include the opening cysteine and the closing phenylalanine or tryptophan. A D gene is named only where the DNA matches it firmly. The size entry is marked missing in some rows and otherwise reads once, few, many or a size class.

j_call: TRBJ2-7
v_call: TRBV28
d_call: -
clone_size: -
cdr3_nt: TGTGCCAGCCTAGGTTGGGACGAGCAGTACTTC
cdr3_aa: CASLGWDEQYF

j_call: TRBJ1-5
v_call: TRBV6-6
d_call: TRBD1
clone_size: -
cdr3_nt: TGTGCCAGCAGTTACCTAGGGGACAGATACAATCAGCCCCAGCATTTT
cdr3_aa: CASSYLGDRYNQPQHF

j_call: TRBJ2-3
v_call: TRBV5-1
d_call: TRBD2
clone_size: once
cdr3_nt: TGCGCCAGCAGCTTAAGACTAGCCACAGATACGCAGTATTTT
cdr3_aa: CASSLRLATDTQYF

j_call: TRBJ1-2
v_call: TRBV11-1
d_call: TRBD1
clone_size: once
cdr3_nt: TGTGCCAGCAGCACAGGGGCCGCCTATGGCTACACCTTC
cdr3_aa: CASSTGAAYGYTF

j_call: TRBJ1-5
v_call: TRBV2
d_call: -
clone_size: -
cdr3_nt: TGTGCCAGCAGTCCTCTAGGCAATCAGCCCCAGCATTTT
cdr3_aa: CASSPLGNQPQHF

j_call: TRBJ1-5
v_call: TRBV6-6
d_call: -
clone_size: -
cdr3_nt: TGTGCCAGCAGCGGTGACGGGGTTCAGCCCCAGCATTTT
cdr3_aa: CASSGDGVQPQHF

j_call: TRBJ2-2
v_call: TRBV7-9
d_call: TRBD1
clone_size: -
cdr3_nt: TGTGCCAGCAGTCACTCACAGGGGGCTGGCACCGGGGAGCTGTTTTTT
cdr3_aa: CASSHSQGAGTGELFF

j_call: TRBJ2-3
v_call: TRBV7-8
d_call: TRBD2
clone_size: -
cdr3_nt: TGTGCCAGCAGCTTAGTACTAGCGGGAGTCGTGGGGGGAGATACGCAGTATTTT
cdr3_aa: CASSLVLAGVVGGDTQYF

j_call: TRBJ1-2
v_call: TRBV6-5
d_call: -
clone_size: once
cdr3_nt: TGTGCCAGCAGTTCCGGGTTGAACTATGGCTACACCTTC
cdr3_aa: CASSSGLNYGYTF

j_call: TRBJ1-5
v_call: TRBV20-1
d_call: TRBD1
clone_size: -
cdr3_nt: TGCAGTGCTAGTTACAGGGGGATCGGGAATCAGCCCCAGCATTTT
cdr3_aa: CSASYRGIGNQPQHF

j_call: TRBJ2-7
v_call: TRBV14
d_call: TRBD1
clone_size: -
cdr3_nt: TGTGCCAGCAGCCCCCGGGACAGGGGGTCCTTTAACTACGAGCAGTACTTC
cdr3_aa: CASSPRDRGSFNYEQYF

j_call: TRBJ2-3
v_call: TRBV11-3
d_call: -
clone_size: -
cdr3_nt: TGTGCCAGCAGCCGACTCGGCGGGACCGACCTTAGCACAGATACGCAGTATTTT
cdr3_aa: CASSRLGGTDLSTDTQYF

j_call: TRBJ2-7
v_call: TRBV3-1/TRBV3-2
d_call: -
clone_size: -
cdr3_nt: TGTGCCAGCAGCCTACATACTAGTTACGAAGAGCAGTACTTC
cdr3_aa: CASSLHTSYEEQYF

j_call: TRBJ1-1
v_call: TRBV6-5
d_call: -
clone_size: -
cdr3_nt: TGTGCCAGCAGGAGCAGGGGTGCTGAAGCTTTCTTT
cdr3_aa: CASRSRGAEAFF

j_call: TRBJ1-2
v_call: TRBV18
d_call: -
clone_size: -
cdr3_nt: TGTGCCAGCTCACCACTCCCCGAGACAGTTTATGGCTACACCTTC
cdr3_aa: CASSPLPETVYGYTF

j_call: TRBJ1-4
v_call: TRBV4-1
d_call: -
clone_size: -
cdr3_nt: TGCGCCAGCAGCCAAGAAGGCAGGGGAAGTGAAAAACTGTTTTTT
cdr3_aa: CASSQEGRGSEKLFF

j_call: TRBJ2-5
v_call: TRBV5-1
d_call: TRBD1
clone_size: -
cdr3_nt: TGCGCCAGCAGAACGGCCCCGGGACAGAACCAAGAGACCCAGTACTTC
cdr3_aa: CASRTAPGQNQETQYF

j_call: TRBJ2-1
v_call: TRBV5-4
d_call: TRBD2
clone_size: -
cdr3_nt: TGTGCCAGCAGCTTCCCAGGACTAGCGGGATACAATGAGCAGTTCTTC
cdr3_aa: CASSFPGLAGYNEQFF

j_call: TRBJ1-5
v_call: TRBV28
d_call: -
clone_size: few
cdr3_nt: TGTGCCAGCAGTTTAAGTGCACGAGGCAATCAGCCCCAGCATTTT
cdr3_aa: CASSLSARGNQPQHF

j_call: TRBJ1-2
v_call: TRBV20-1
d_call: -
clone_size: -
cdr3_nt: TGCAGTGCTAGTTTCAGGGACTCTGGCTACACCTTC
cdr3_aa: CSASFRDSGYTF

j_call: TRBJ2-5
v_call: TRBV6-1
d_call: TRBD2
clone_size: -
cdr3_nt: TGTGCCAGCAGTGAAGGCGGGGGGCAAGAGACCCAGTACTTC
cdr3_aa: CASSEGGGQETQYF

j_call: TRBJ1-1
v_call: TRBV10-3
d_call: -
clone_size: -
cdr3_nt: TGTGCCATCACCGGGACAACGAACACTGAAGCTTTCTTT
cdr3_aa: CAITGTTNTEAFF

j_call: TRBJ1-1
v_call: TRBV11-2
d_call: TRBD1
clone_size: -
cdr3_nt: TGTGCCAGCAGCTTAGATCACGACAGGGATACTGAAGCTTTCTTT
cdr3_aa: CASSLDHDRDTEAFF

j_call: TRBJ1-4
v_call: TRBV5-1
d_call: -
clone_size: once
cdr3_nt: TGCGCCAGCAGCCGTGATGCGGGAACTAATGAAAAACTGTTTTTT
cdr3_aa: CASSRDAGTNEKLFF

j_call: TRBJ2-3
v_call: TRBV7-2
d_call: TRBD2
clone_size: -
cdr3_nt: TGTGCCAGCAGCTTAGTTGGTAGCGGGGGGGCATCAGATACGCAGTATTTT
cdr3_aa: CASSLVGSGGASDTQYF